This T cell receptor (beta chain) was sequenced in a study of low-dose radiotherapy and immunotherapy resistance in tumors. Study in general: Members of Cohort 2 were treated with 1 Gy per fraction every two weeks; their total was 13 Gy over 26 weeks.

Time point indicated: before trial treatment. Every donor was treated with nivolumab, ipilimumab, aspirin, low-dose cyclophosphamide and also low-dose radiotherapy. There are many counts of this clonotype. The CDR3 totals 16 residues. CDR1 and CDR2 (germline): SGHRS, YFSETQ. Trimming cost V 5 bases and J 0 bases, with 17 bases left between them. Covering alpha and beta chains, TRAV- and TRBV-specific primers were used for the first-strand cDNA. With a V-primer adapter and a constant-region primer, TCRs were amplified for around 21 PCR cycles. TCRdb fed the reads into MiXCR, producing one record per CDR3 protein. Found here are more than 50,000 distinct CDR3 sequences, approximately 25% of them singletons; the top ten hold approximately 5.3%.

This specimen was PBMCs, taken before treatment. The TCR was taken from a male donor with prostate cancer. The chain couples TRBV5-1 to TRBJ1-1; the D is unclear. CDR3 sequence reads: CASRVSNPGMNTEAFF. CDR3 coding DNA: TGCGCCAGCAGAGTCTCGAATCCGGGGATGAACACTGAAGCTTTCTTT.